This is a list of T cell receptor beta chains from one sample in a study of blood T cell repertoires in COVID-19. Generated by immunoSEQ multiplex PCR, the TCRdb table keeps only in-frame clones and is missing some. The table records about 320,000 clones, roughly 85% of them present only once. The sequencing input was peripheral blood. The receptors shown here come from a human donor in a cohort sampled during active COVID-19. The CDR3 runs from the conserved cysteine through the conserved F or W. The D gene is left open where the match is weak. The size entry is marked missing in some rows and otherwise reads once, few, many or a size class.

clone_size j_call d_call cdr3_length v_call cdr3_aa cdr3_nt
. TRBJ1-4 TRBD1 13 TRBV28 CASSNDRDEKLFF TGTGCCAGCAGTAACGACAGGGATGAAAAACTGTTTTTT
. TRBJ2-1 . 17 TRBV4-1 CASSPVLGYSSYNEQFF TGCGCCAGCAGCCCGGTGCTTGGGTACAGCTCCTACAATGAGCAGTTCTTC
. TRBJ1-2 TRBD1 15 TRBV18 CASSPNGQGGYGYTF TGTGCCAGCTCCCCCAATGGACAGGGAGGCTATGGCTACACCTTC
. TRBJ1-1 TRBD1 15 TRBV2 CASRTHRGAVSEAFF TGTGCCAGCAGGACCCACAGGGGAGCGGTCTCTGAAGCTTTCTTT
. TRBJ1-1 . 12 TRBV13 CASSLVGTEAFF TGTGCCAGCAGCTTAGTCGGGACTGAAGCTTTCTTT
. TRBJ1-1 . 14 TRBV7-3 CASSLTPGATEAFF TGTGCCAGCAGCTTAACGCCAGGGGCGACTGAAGCTTTCTTT
few TRBJ1-1 . 13 TRBV2 CASSSQGGTEAFF TGTGCCAGCAGTTCGCAGGGAGGGACTGAAGCTTTCTTT
. TRBJ2-6 . 18 TRBV7-9 CASSPRGPGVSGANVLTF TGTGCCAGCAGCCCCAGGGGTCCTGGGGTCTCTGGGGCCAACGTCCTGACTTTC
few TRBJ1-6 TRBD1 14 TRBV7-9 CASSQGQGYSPLHF TGTGCCAGCAGCCAGGGACAGGGGTATTCACCCCTCCACTTT
. TRBJ2-7 TRBD1 14 TRBV5-1 CASSSDGQAYGQYF TGCGCCAGCAGCTCGGACGGACAGGCCTACGGGCAGTACTTC